This T cell receptor (beta chain) derives from a study of cytomegalovirus exposure and HLA in healthy donors. Study-wide points: The classifier reportedly diagnosed cytomegalovirus status with high sensitivity and specificity.

Use of 60 Vbeta and 13 Jbeta primers characterized the PCR. Sequenced by immunoSEQ multiplex PCR; TCRdb stores in-frame clones only, minus some. The sample's table shows approximately 190,000 clones. CDR1 is SEHNR and CDR2 is FQNEAQ in the germline V gene (reference sequence). J gave up 9 bases and V 4 bases, and 6 bases lay outside the gene matches. The CDR3 covers 14 residues. Each donor was nominally healthy when sampled (though unrecorded immune exposures were likely). About this clone itself: Its specificity is not known.

The sequencing sample was made of PBMCs. This chain joins TRBV7-9 and TRBJ1-5, with 10 bases aligning to TRBD1. This TCR was recovered from a man aged 25-45 years in good health and CMV-seronegative. The CDR3 loop is CASSWGGQGPPQHF. As DNA, the CDR3 is TGTGCCAGCAGCTGGGGGGGACAGGGGCCGCCCCAGCATTTT.